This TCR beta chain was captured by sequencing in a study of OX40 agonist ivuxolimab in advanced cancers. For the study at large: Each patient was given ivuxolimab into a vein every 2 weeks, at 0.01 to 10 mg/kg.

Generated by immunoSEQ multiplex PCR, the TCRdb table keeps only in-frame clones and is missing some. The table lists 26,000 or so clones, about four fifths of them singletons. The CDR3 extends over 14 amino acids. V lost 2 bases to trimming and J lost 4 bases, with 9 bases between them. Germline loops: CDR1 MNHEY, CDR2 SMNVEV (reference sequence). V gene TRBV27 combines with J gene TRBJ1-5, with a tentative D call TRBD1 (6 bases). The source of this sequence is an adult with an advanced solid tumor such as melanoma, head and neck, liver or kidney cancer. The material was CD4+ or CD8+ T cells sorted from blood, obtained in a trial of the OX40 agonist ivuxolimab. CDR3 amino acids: CASSLGGRNQPQHF. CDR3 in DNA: TGTGCCAGCAGTTTAGGGGGCAGAAATCAGCCCCAGCATTTT.